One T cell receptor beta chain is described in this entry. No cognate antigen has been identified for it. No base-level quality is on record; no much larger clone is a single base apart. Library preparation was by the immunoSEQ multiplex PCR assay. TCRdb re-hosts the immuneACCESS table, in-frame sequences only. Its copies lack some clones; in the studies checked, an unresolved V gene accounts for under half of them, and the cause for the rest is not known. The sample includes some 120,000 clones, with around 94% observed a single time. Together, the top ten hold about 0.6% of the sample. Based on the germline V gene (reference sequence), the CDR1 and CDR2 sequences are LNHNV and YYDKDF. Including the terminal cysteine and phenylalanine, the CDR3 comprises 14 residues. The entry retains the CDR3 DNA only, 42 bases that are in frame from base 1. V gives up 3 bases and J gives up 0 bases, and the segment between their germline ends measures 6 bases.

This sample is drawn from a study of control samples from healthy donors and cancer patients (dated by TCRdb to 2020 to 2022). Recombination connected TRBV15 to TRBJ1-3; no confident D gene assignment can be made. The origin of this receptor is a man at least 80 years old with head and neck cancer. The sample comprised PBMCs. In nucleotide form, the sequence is TGTGCCACCAGCAGTAGAAGCTCTGGAAACACCATATATTTT. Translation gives CATSSRSSGNTIYF.